This T cell receptor beta chain appears in the sequencing data of a study of CD8+ T cells in alopecia areata. Across the study: Oral tofacitinib, 5 to 10 mg twice daily, was given in an open-label trial. General study findings and limits: Tofacitinib delivered significant drops in scalp clonality and in expanded CD8+ clones among the top 100.

A word on this clone: The antigen is unknown.

RNA extraction and reverse transcription yielded cDNA as sequencing template. Libraries were prepared by immunoSEQ multiplex PCR; TCRdb keeps only in-frame clonotypes and omits some of them. The sample gives 150,000 to 200,000 clones, 60% of which show up once; about 0.94% is in the top ten. With 4 bases removed from V and 2 bases from J, the gap between germline ends came to 10 bases. The length of the CDR3 is 13 residues. Looked up from germline, CDR1 is GTSNPN and CDR2 is SVGIG (reference sequence). As for treatment: oral pan-JAK inhibitor, 5-10 mg twice daily. The receptor comes from a human donor with alopecia areata. Sequences were derived from CD4+ T cells sorted from blood, sampled at week 24, from a patient treated with tofacitinib. The chain combines TRBV30 with TRBJ2-3; D gene ambiguous. The CDR3 region is CAWMWVATDTQYF. CDR3 DNA sequence: TGTGCCTGGATGTGGGTAGCCACAGATACGCAGTATTTT.